A selection of T cell receptor beta chains follows, all from one sample in a study of cytomegalovirus exposure and HLA in healthy donors. This table comes from immunoSEQ multiplex PCR, and its TCRdb copy is limited to in-frame clones, with some not included. Of roughly 160,000 clones detected, 70% to 80% appear once; the ten largest clones hold about 9.9%. Material for sequencing was PBMCs. Receptors were obtained from a man younger than 35 in good health and CMV-seropositive. The CDR3 runs from the conserved cysteine through the conserved F or W. Each record gives: CDR3 protein, CDR3 DNA, clone size, J gene, V gene, CDR3 length, D gene. D genes are given only for firm matches. For some rows the clone size is stated as once, few or many, or as a class when expanded; others skip it.

CAISATGGLRSPLHF,TGTGCCATCAGCGCTACAGGGGGCCTACGTTCACCCCTCCACTTT,.,TRBJ1-6,TRBV10-3,15,TRBD1
CASSRGRASEQYF,TGTGCCAGTAGTAGGGGCAGGGCTTCCGAGCAGTACTTC,once,TRBJ2-7,TRBV19,13,.
CSVGGDGDQPQHF,TGCAGCGTAGGGGGTGATGGCGATCAGCCCCAGCATTTT,.,TRBJ1-5,TRBV29-1,13,.
CASTRLAGGFEQYF,TGTGCCAGCACCCGACTAGCGGGAGGCTTCGAGCAGTACTTC,.,TRBJ2-7,TRBV27,14,TRBD2
CSVVLRAGLNSQYF,TGCAGCGTTGTACTGCGGGCGGGCCTTAACAGTCAGTACTTC,.,TRBJ2-4,TRBV29-1,14,.
CASTAHGQGKHNEQFF,TGTGCCAGTACCGCCCATGGACAGGGGAAGCACAATGAGCAGTTCTTC,.,TRBJ2-1,TRBV19,16,TRBD1
CASSRDRGSGANVLTF,TGTGCCAGCAGCCGGGACAGGGGCTCTGGGGCCAACGTCCTGACTTTC,.,TRBJ2-6,TRBV5-4,16,TRBD1
CASSVPGTGPRDTQYF,TGTGCCAGCAGTGTTCCCGGGACTGGCCCGCGGGATACGCAGTATTTT,.,TRBJ2-3,TRBV28,16,.
CASSVQGLSNQPQHF,TGTGCCAGCAGCGTACAGGGCCTTAGCAATCAGCCCCAGCATTTT,once,TRBJ1-5,TRBV2,15,.
CASSLYSLSNQPQHF,TGTGCCAGCAGCCTATACAGCCTTAGCAATCAGCCCCAGCATTTT,.,TRBJ1-5,TRBV4-2,15,.
CASRRGSLNTEAFF,TGTGCCAGCAGGAGAGGGTCGTTGAACACTGAAGCTTTCTTT,.,TRBJ1-1,TRBV6-5,14,.
CASSEEGAGMNTEAFF,TGTGCCAGCAGTGAAGAAGGGGCAGGGATGAACACTGAAGCTTTCTTT,.,TRBJ1-1,TRBV2,16,.
CASWKRKGQPNQPQHF,TGTGCCAGCTGGAAGAGAAAGGGACAGCCGAATCAGCCCCAGCATTTT,.,TRBJ1-5,TRBV6-6,16,TRBD1
CASSVASSFSFGLAGGGPEETQYF,TGTGCCAGCAGCGTAGCTAGCTCTTTTTCGTTCGGGCTAGCGGGGGGAGGTCCGGAAGAGACCCAGTACTTC,.,TRBJ2-5,TRBV9,24,TRBD2
CASSLGQGYSPLHF,TGTGCCAGCAGTTTAGGTCAGGGGTATTCACCCCTCCACTTT,.,TRBJ1-6,TRBV27,14,.
CASRRTSGETYEQYF,TGCGCCAGCAGACGAACTAGCGGGGAAACCTACGAGCAGTACTTC,few,TRBJ2-7,TRBV4-1,15,TRBD2
CSVGTMRSGTAKNIQYF,TGCAGCGTTGGAACGATGAGGAGCGGGACTGCCAAAAACATTCAGTACTTC,.,TRBJ2-4,TRBV29-1,17,TRBD2
CAWSFGLAASTDTQYF,TGTGCCTGGAGTTTCGGACTAGCGGCGAGCACAGATACGCAGTATTTT,.,TRBJ2-3,TRBV30,16,TRBD2
CASSLGGVETQYF,TGTGCCAGCAGCTTGGGGGGGGTTGAGACCCAGTACTTC,.,TRBJ2-5,TRBV5-5,13,.
CASSLFGVPDTQYF,TGCGCCAGCAGCTTGTTCGGGGTCCCAGATACGCAGTATTTT,.,TRBJ2-3,TRBV5-1,14,.
CASSYTGGRNEQFF,TGTGCCAGCAGCTATACAGGGGGGCGAAATGAGCAGTTCTTC,.,TRBJ2-1,TRBV9,14,TRBD1
CASSRGQGADTQYF,TGCGCCAGCAGCAGGGGACAGGGGGCAGATACGCAGTATTTT,.,TRBJ2-3,TRBV5-1,14,TRBD1
CASMRDAGNTIYF,TGTGCCAGCATGAGGGATGCTGGAAACACCATATATTTT,.,TRBJ1-3,TRBV6-4,13,.
CASREETVYEQYF,TGCGCCAGCCGAGAGGAGACAGTTTACGAGCAGTACTTC,once,TRBJ2-7,TRBV5-1,13,.
CTSSQGGRLAGGRRFYEQYF,TGCACCAGCAGCCAAGGAGGGCGACTAGCGGGAGGCAGACGCTTCTACGAGCAGTACTTC,few,TRBJ2-7,TRBV1,20,.